Here is one TCR beta chain with its context. The antigen is unknown. The PCR ran on 60 Vbeta and 13 Jbeta primers. TCRdb's copy holds only in-frame clones and misses some; the assay was immunoSEQ multiplex PCR. The data show about 130,000 clones, with about four fifths seen just once and about 4.3% held by the top ten. Germline V gives CDR1 SGHAT, CDR2 FQNNGV. With V trimmed by 6 bases and J by 10 bases, 9 bases remained unmatched. The CDR3 has 14 residues. This record belongs to a study of cytomegalovirus exposure and HLA in healthy donors. Overall study context: A prior study identified 117 million unique TCR beta sequences from about 179 million T cells.

Study results and caveats: Immune exposure information comprised only CMV serostatus. In a later analysis, several top co-occurrence clusters appeared linked to parvovirus B19, influenza, CMV and Epstein-Barr virus.

The specimen was PBMCs. The origin of this receptor is a man aged 30 to 45 in good health. The chain carries TRBV11-2 and TRBJ1-6; TRBD1 agrees at 7 bases. The CDR3 DNA sequence: TGTGCCAGCAGACTCCAGGGGGATCCCTCACCCCTCCACTTT. Encoded protein: CASRLQGDPSPLHF.